This T cell receptor beta chain was captured by sequencing in a study of a mutant IDH1 vaccine in newly diagnosed glioma. Across the study: Of treated patients, around 60% were men and roughly 38% women, averaging around 40 years. Antecedent treatment encompassed radiotherapy, temozolomide, or their combination; the majority received both. Broader study findings: No link was apparently found between pseudoprogression and changes in top peripheral T cell clonotypes.

The germline CDR1 and CDR2 sequences are SGHRS and YFSETQ. CDR3 size: 16 residues. The ends lost 2 bases at V and 0 bases at J; junction bases unmatched: 5. Time point denoted: baseline, week 1 (first vaccination visit). Treatment given: pre-vaccination baseline after standard-of-care therapy. Comments on this clone: What it recognizes is unknown.

This table comes from immunoSEQ multiplex PCR, and its TCRdb copy is limited to in-frame clones, with some not included. Seen here are about 63,000 clones, 80% to 90% observed once, and the top ten hold approximately 4.2%. The source was peripheral blood mononuclear cells (PBMCs), collected from a glioma patient treated with radiotherapy, temozolomide or both. The chain has TRBV5-1 and TRBJ1-1, with 9 nucleotides matching TRBD1. This clonotype was obtained from a woman under 30 with glioma. Some clones in this sample may be carry-over from other donors' samples. The CDR3 protein is CASSLGTGSVNTEAFF. The CDR3 nucleotides read TGCGCCAGCAGCTTAGGGACAGGGTCTGTGAACACTGAAGCTTTCTTT.